These T cell receptor beta chains were read from a single sample in a study of siplizumab effects on memory and regulatory T cells. TCRdb's copy holds only in-frame clones and misses some; the assay was immunoSEQ multiplex PCR. The sample contains 70,000 to 100,000 clones, 80% to 95% of which appear only once. The specimen sequenced was CD8+ T cells sorted from blood. The receptors come from a human donor in good health. Each CDR3 is given without its conserved first and last residue. Clone size appears in some rows only: once, few, many, or a class for an expanded clone.

>TRBV13|.|TRBJ2-7
ASSPGQGDYEQY
>TRBV27|.|TRBJ2-1
ASSPDGSSYNEQF
>TRBV13|.|TRBJ2-7
ASSLGPGNSYEQY
>TRBV19|.|TRBJ2-7
ASSIASEYEQY
>TRBV27|.|TRBJ2-3
ASSFSLAGPGTDTQY
>TRBV6-1|.|TRBJ2-1
ASREGTSRGRGTYNEQF
>TRBV29-1|few|TRBJ1-1
SASTNTEAF
>TRBV6-6|.|TRBJ1-1
ASSFHQPNTEAF
>TRBV13|.|TRBJ2-5
ASSTGLAGVETQY
>TRBV19|.|TRBJ2-7
ASSIPRVGSYEQY
>TRBV7-6|few|TRBJ1-3
ASSLDRAGNTIY
>TRBV6-1|.|TRBJ1-6
ASSELGQSSLYQNY
>TRBV5-1|.|TRBJ1-1
ASSLWAENTEAF
>TRBV5-1|.|TRBJ2-3
ASSLGGGFSTDTQY
>TRBV15|.|TRBJ2-1
ATSDPGTNYNEQF
>TRBV13|.|TRBJ1-1
ASSHSGGTEAF
>TRBV9|.|TRBJ2-3
ASSAHGTDTQY
>TRBV9|.|TRBJ2-3
ASSVIGTGSTDTQY
>TRBV13|.|TRBJ1-2
ASSSGSLNYGYT
>TRBV19|.|TRBJ1-1
ASRVPDSAGMAF
>TRBV27|.|TRBJ1-4
ASSLNGGVNEKLF
>TRBV2|once|TRBJ2-3
ASSSGRLGTDTQY
>TRBV6-6|.|TRBJ1-1
ASSYSGGSTEAF
>TRBV6-5|.|TRBJ2-7
ASSLTSGTTYEQY
>TRBV5-4|.|TRBJ2-1
ASRSSGRVEQF
>TRBV13|once|TRBJ2-1
ASSPGRSYNEQF
>TRBV4-1|.|TRBJ2-7
ASSQGTSEYEQY
>TRBV27|.|TRBJ1-5
ASSLNREGQPQH
>TRBV6-5|few|TRBJ1-1
ASSLGVDTEAF
>TRBV29-1|.|TRBJ1-2
SVRGGPKTDLYGYT
>TRBV7-8|.|TRBJ2-3
ASSPGLDSTDTQY
>TRBV7-9|once|TRBJ2-7
ASSPDLSGSYEQY
>TRBV5-1|.|TRBJ2-7
ASLEESGRNEQY
>TRBV12-5|few|TRBJ1-1
ASGWVVNTEAF
>TRBV29-1|.|TRBJ2-5
SAPIGTEQETQY
>TRBV7-8|.|TRBJ2-2
ASSFRGRGTGELF
>TRBV15|.|TRBJ2-7
ATSRALLGRGPYEQY
>TRBV25-1|once|TRBJ1-6
ASSGQGGGPLH
>TRBV7-2|.|TRBJ2-7
ASSSYQGEAYEQY
>TRBV5-8|.|TRBJ2-1
ASSLVGGGNNEQF
>TRBV6-6|.|TRBJ2-7
ASSPLAGVYEQY
>TRBV4-3|.|TRBJ2-5
ASSQDWTVQETQY
>TRBV5-4|.|TRBJ2-7
ASSPGLAVSYEQY
>TRBV10-2|.|TRBJ2-2
ASSGRQGTNTGELF
>TRBV18|.|TRBJ2-5
ASSETGDQETQY
>TRBV7-9|.|TRBJ1-1
ASAEPNTEAF